The 30 T cell receptor beta chains reported below all come from one sample, sequenced in a study of T cells in Graves' hyperthyroidism and ophthalmopathy. Researchers amplified the TCR beta CDR3 regions from RNA transcripts. Using the HTBI primer set, a first-round RT-PCR was run on the TCR CDR3. TCRdb itself ran the multiplex PCR reads through MiXCR, one entry per CDR3 protein. The sample has 600,000 to 750,000 distinct CDR3 sequences, 17% seen once. Sequencing used blood. Receptors were obtained from a middle-aged man with Graves' hyperthyroidism.

As concerns this clonotype: A much larger clone differs by one base, so this may be a read error. The chain employs TRBV12-3 or TRBV12-4 and TRBJ2-7; the D gene is possibly TRBD2 (6 bases). The length of the CDR3 is 12 residues. V lost 2 bases to trimming and J lost 6 bases, with 8 bases between them. The CDR3 reads CASSLPGVEQYF. For the CDR3, the DNA is TGTGCCAGCAGTTTACCGGGGGTCGAGCAGTACTTC.

In this sample, this clonotype turned up a few times. The V call is TRBV4-3, the J call TRBJ1-4; perhaps TRBD1 as D (5 bases). Germline V gives CDR1 LGHNA, CDR2 YSLEER. CDR3 length: 14 residues. The V end lost 0 bases, the J end lost 10 bases, and 12 bases lay between the germline ends. The CDR3 sequence: CASSQEDINGKLFF. CDR3 DNA sequence: TGCGCCAGCAGCCAAGAGGACATCAACGGAAAACTGTTTTTT.

This clonotype turned up a few times. The chain carries TRBV19 and TRBJ1-1; D perhaps matches TRBD1 (6 bases). This CDR3 has 14 residues. V was trimmed by 7 bases and J by 4 bases, leaving 16 bases between them. Germline V gene data show CDR1 as LNHDA and CDR2 as SQIVND (reference sequence). The CDR3 DNA sequence: TGTGCCAGTACCCTTTTGGGGGCTGGCACTGAAGCTTTCTTT. Protein sequence: CASTLLGAGTEAFF. Full variable domain (rest looked up from reference TRBV19 and TRBJ1-1): DGGITQSPKYLFRKEGQNVTLSCEQNLNHDAMYWYRQDPGQGLRLIYYSQIVNDFQKGDIAEGYSVSREKKESFPLTVTSAQKNPTAFYLCASTLLGAGTEAFFGQGTRLTVV.

In its sample, this clonotype was seen a few times. The gene calls are TRBV2 and TRBJ2-3; maybe TRBD2 (5 bases). The CDR3 is made up of 12 amino acids. CDR1 SNHLY and CDR2 FYNNEI come from the germline V gene. V was trimmed by 3 bases and J by 10 bases, leaving 11 bases between them. DNA of the CDR3: TGTGCCAGCAGTGATAGCCGACTACCGCAGTATTTT. Encoded protein: CASSDSRLPQYF.

This clonotype was counted ten times or more. The chain couples TRBV28 to TRBJ1-5, with unresolved D. Per the germline V gene, CDR1 is MDHEN and CDR2 is SYDVKM. CDR3 length: 15 amino acids. Deletions cut 3 bases from V and 0 bases from J, with 9 bases between. The CDR3: CASSFWGRSNQPQHF. DNA of the CDR3: TGTGCCAGCAGTTTCTGGGGTCGTAGCAATCAGCCCCAGCATTTT.

Remarks on this clonotype: Being one base from a much bigger clone, this may be a read error. The J gene is TRBJ2-2, the V gene TRBV25-1; D not certain. This CDR3 has 13 amino acids. Germline V gene data show CDR1 as MGHDK and CDR2 as SYGVNS. V shed 6 bases and J shed 1 base, with 6 bases lying between them. CDR3 coding DNA: TGTGCCAGCAGAAGGGAGAACACCGGGGAGCTGTTTTTT. It specifies CASRRENTGELFF.

This clonotype was counted ten times or more. The chain uses TRBV12-3 or TRBV12-4 and TRBJ2-1; the match to TRBD2 covers 12 bases. V shed 5 bases and J 4 bases; nucleotides not matched to a gene: 3. CDR3 size: 15 residues. The CDR3 is CASSPLAGGYNEQFF. For the CDR3, the DNA is TGTGCCAGCAGTCCCCTAGCGGGAGGGTACAATGAGCAGTTCTTC.

As for this clonotype: The junction does not match germline at one end; this may be a read error. The genes are TRBV2 and TRBJ2-1; 9 bases are shared with TRBD2. There are 20 residues in the CDR3. The germline CDR1 and CDR2 sequences are SNHLY and FYNNEI. The DNA for the CDR3 is TGTGTCAGCAGTCACTTGGACAGGTGGACTAGCGAGAGCTCCTACAATGAGCAGTTCTTC. This translates into CVSSHLDRWTSESSYNEQFF.

The chain uses TRBV20-1 and TRBJ2-3; 7 bases agree with TRBD2. The germline V gene encodes CDR1 DFQATT and CDR2 SNEGSKA (reference sequence). V lost 0 bases to trimming and J lost 5 bases; unmatched junction nucleotides: 11. The CDR3 is 16 residues long. The CDR3 DNA follows: TGCAGTGCTAGAGAAAAGGGACTACTCCGGGGAGATACGCAGTATTTT. Translating it yields CSAREKGLLRGDTQYF.

The J gene is TRBJ2-7, the V gene TRBV5-1; 7 bases fit TRBD1. The CDR3 is 12 amino acids. Per the germline V gene, CDR1 is SGHRS and CDR2 is YFSETQ. The J segment lost 7 bases and the V segment lost 7 bases, leaving 8 bases of the junction unmatched. CDR3 DNA: TGCGCCAGCTGCCGGGACAGTCTGGAGCAGTACTTC. Translation gives CASCRDSLEQYF.

Concerning this clonotype itself: One end of the junction is discordant with germline, which a read error may explain. CDR3 DNA: TGTGCCAGCTCACCACCGAGCAGACACCTCTCCTACAATGAGCAGCTCTTC. This encodes CASSPPSRHLSYNEQLF. The V call is TRBV18, the J call TRBJ2-1; D is uncertain. Germline V gene sequence: CDR1 KGHSH, CDR2 LQKENI. The CDR3 runs 17 residues.

The V gene is TRBV13, the J gene TRBJ2-1; 12 positions match TRBD2. CDR1 and CDR2 (germline): PRHDT, FYEKMQ (reference sequence). The CDR3 runs to 17 residues. J lost 3 bases, V lost 1 base, and 4 bases had no gene match. The CDR3, as DNA: TGTGCCAGCAGCTTAGTCCTAGCGGGAGGGTTCTACAATGAGCAGTTCTTC. The encoded protein is CASSLVLAGGFYNEQFF.

This clonotype was recorded a few times. The chain recombines TRBV7-9 with TRBJ2-1; TRBD2 matches 12 bases. The germline V gene encodes CDR1 SEHNR and CDR2 FQNEAQ (reference sequence). CDR3 length: 17 residues. Germline trimming cut 3 bases from V and 8 bases from J; bases unmatched to any gene: 11. CDR3 DNA sequence: TGTGCCAGCAGCTTGCTTGCTAGCGGGAGGGCGGGCGATGAGCAGTTCTTC. Amino acid sequence: CASSLLASGRAGDEQFF.

CDR3 DNA: TGTGCCAGCAGGAAGTTAAGGCTTGGCTACACCTTC. Its protein is CASRKLRLGYTF. This sequence joins TRBV5-6 and TRBJ1-2; D remains ambiguous. Trimming removed 5 bases at V and 7 bases at J, with 12 bases between. Germline V gives CDR1 SGHDT, CDR2 YYEEEE. The CDR3 consists of 12 residues.

The rearrangement links TRBV28 to TRBJ1-4, with D perhaps TRBD1 (5 bases). CDR1 and CDR2 from the germline V gene are MDHEN and SYDVKM. The CDR3 is made up of 14 amino acids. The V and J ends lost 8 bases and 7 bases respectively, with 17 bases between them. For the CDR3, the DNA is TGTGCCAGCCGGAAACGGCAGGGCGGTGAAAAACTGTTTTTT. This gives the protein CASRKRQGGEKLFF.

CDR3 sequence (DNA): TGCAGTGCGGGAGCGGGACCCTACAATGAGCAGTTCTTC. Residues: CSAGAGPYNEQFF. V usage is TRBV20-1 and J usage is TRBJ2-1, with 7 bases that match TRBD2. The CDR3 spans 13 residues. CDR1 is DFQATT, CDR2 SNEGSKA, per germline (reference sequence). The J segment lost 2 bases and the V segment lost 6 bases, leaving 4 bases of the junction unmatched.

The V call is TRBV24-1, the J call TRBJ2-3; 7 nucleotides agree with TRBD2. The CDR3 is 18 amino acids. The germline CDR1 and CDR2 sequences are KGHDR and SFDVKD. The junction had 13 bases not matched to a gene; V was cut back by 3 bases and J by 2 bases. The DNA of the CDR3 is TGTGCCACCAGTGATCCCTCCCGGACGGGGAGGGACACAGATACGCAGTATTTT. Its translation: CATSDPSRTGRDTDTQYF.

In this sample, this clonotype turned up a few times. The chain links TRBV14 to TRBJ2-7; 9 bases agree with TRBD2. Germline V gives CDR1 SGHDN, CDR2 FVKESK. V gave up 3 bases and J gave up 4 bases; unmatched junction bases: 10. There are 16 residues in the CDR3. CDR3 sequence (DNA): TGTGCCAGCAGCCACCATTTTCCGGGACTAGCATACGAGCAGTACTTC. Protein: CASSHHFPGLAYEQYF.

This clonotype was picked up many times. The V call is TRBV20-1, the J call TRBJ2-7; 14 bases fit TRBD2. Trimming cost V 5 bases and J 2 bases; bases outside gene matches: 2. CDR1 and CDR2 (germline): DFQATT, SNEGSKA (reference sequence). The CDR3 sequence is 14 residues long. CDR3 nucleotides: TGCAGTGCTGGGACTAGCGGGAGCACCTACGAGCAGTACTTC. As protein: CSAGTSGSTYEQYF.

In its sample, this clonotype was seen many times. V gene TRBV20-1 combines with J gene TRBJ2-7, with 10 bases identical to TRBD1. CDR1 is DFQATT, CDR2 SNEGSKA, per germline (reference sequence). The CDR3 sequence is 15 residues long. V was clipped by 1 base and J by 6 bases; unmatched bases: 9. CDR3 bases: TGCAGTGCTAGAGGGGCGGACAGGGGGTACGGCGAGCAGTACTTC. This translates into CSARGADRGYGEQYF.

This clonotype turned up a few times. The CDR3: CASSLRVTSGSDEQYF. CDR3 DNA sequence: TGTGCCAGCAGCTTGAGGGTTACTAGCGGGAGCGACGAGCAGTACTTC. The chain recombines TRBV7-6 with TRBJ2-7; 11 bases line up with TRBD2. CDR3 size: 16 residues. The V and J ends lost 3 bases and 5 bases, in that order; junction bases with no gene match: 9. Germline CDR1 reads SGHVS; CDR2 reads FNYEAQ.

The sample holds many counts of this clonotype. The chain recombines TRBV27 with TRBJ2-2; the D gene is possibly TRBD2 (6 bases). Germline values: CDR1 MNHEY, CDR2 SMNVEV (reference sequence). The CDR3 has 14 amino acids. V shed 4 bases and J shed 7 bases, with 13 bases lying between them. This CDR3 is CASSYGEANGELFF. Written as DNA, the CDR3 is TGTGCCAGCAGTTATGGGGAGGCGAACGGGGAGCTGTTTTTT.

V usage is TRBV7-9 and J usage is TRBJ2-5, with no clear D. The germline V gene has CDR1 SEHNR and CDR2 FQNEAQ (reference sequence). CDR3 length: 16 amino acids. Trimming removed 5 bases at V and 3 bases at J, with 19 bases between. CDR3 region: CASSQGRGVTKETQYF. Written as DNA, the CDR3 is TGTGCCAGCAGCCAAGGTCGTGGAGTAACCAAAGAGACCCAGTACTTC.

This clonotype was observed many times. V usage is TRBV12-3 or TRBV12-4 and J usage is TRBJ2-7; no clear D. V lost 6 bases to trimming and J lost 3 bases, with 18 bases between them. This CDR3 is built from 15 residues. The CDR3 protein is CASSNSKLYVYEQYF. Written as DNA, the CDR3 is TGTGCCAGCAGCAACAGCAAACTATACGTCTACGAGCAGTACTTC.

This clonotype was seen a handful of times. V and J are TRBV6-6 and TRBJ2-1; 8 bases match TRBD2. This CDR3 has 17 residues. The V segment lost 2 bases and the J segment 10 bases; nucleotides outside the gene matches: 16. Germline V gene sequence: CDR1 MNHNY, CDR2 SVGAGI (reference sequence). CDR3 nucleotides: TGTGCCAGCAGTTACGAACGGGGGGGAGTCATTGCTTGGGAGCAGTTCTTC. Translating gives CASSYERGGVIAWEQFF.

V and J are TRBV6-1 and TRBJ1-4; the D is unclear. The CDR3 has 15 residues. Trimming stripped 6 bases from V and 4 bases from J, with 15 bases between. Germline V gene sequence: CDR1 MNHNS, CDR2 SASEGT. The CDR3 sequence: CASRPSLALNEKLFF. CDR3 DNA: TGTGCCAGCAGACCCTCGTTGGCACTTAATGAAAAACTGTTTTTT.

This clonotype has a count of ten or more. The V gene is TRBV11-2, the J gene TRBJ1-5; tentatively, D is TRBD1 (5 bases). The CDR3 has 14 amino acids. Deletions cut 0 bases from V and 6 bases from J, with 9 bases between. CDR1 and CDR2 from the germline V gene are SGHAT and FQNNGV. Here the CDR3 DNA reads TGTGCCAGCAGCTTAGAGCCGGGGACTCAGCCCCAGCATTTT. This gives the protein CASSLEPGTQPQHF.

As regards this clonotype: One end of the junction does not line up with germline, which may come from a read error. The chain links TRBV19 to TRBJ2-7; 8 nucleotides align to TRBD2. CDR1 and CDR2 from the germline V gene are LNHDA and SQIVND (reference sequence). The CDR3 length is 15 residues. For the CDR3, the DNA is TGTACCAGTAGTATAAGTGTTAGCGGGAATGACGAGCAGTACTTC. This codes for CTSSISVSGNDEQYF.

This clonotype was seen only a few times. The chain recombines TRBV12-3 or TRBV12-4 with TRBJ2-1; D ambiguous. The CDR3 extends over 15 amino acids. V was shortened by 1 base and J by 8 bases, with 15 bases between the two germline ends. CDR3 DNA: TGTGCCAGCAGTTTAGAATCCCAGACTCGCGATGAGCAGTTCTTC. It translates to CASSLESQTRDEQFF.

V gene TRBV27 combines with J gene TRBJ2-7, with a weak D call TRBD1 (5 bases). V was pared by 6 bases and J by 1 base, with 13 bases between. The CDR3 has 14 residues. CDR1 and CDR2 from the germline V gene are MNHEY and SMNVEV (reference sequence). This CDR3 reads CASRAGLSSYEQYF. DNA of the CDR3: TGTGCCAGCAGGGCAGGGCTTTCTTCCTACGAGCAGTACTTC.